Sequencing of this T cell receptor beta chain was carried out in a study of blood T cell repertoires in COVID-19. The CDR3 loop spans 17 amino acids. The germline V gene has CDR1 SGHDT and CDR2 YYEEEE. The V segment lost 2 bases and the J segment 0 bases; nucleotides outside the gene matches: 11. Method: immunoSEQ multiplex PCR; TCRdb's copy keeps in-frame clones and lacks some. The sample lists about 120,000 clones; roughly three quarters were seen once. The clonotype comes from a human donor in a cohort sampled during active COVID-19. Sample: peripheral blood. The V and J genes are TRBV5-6 and TRBJ2-7, with 7 nucleotides matching TRBD1. The CDR3 DNA is TGTGCCAGCAGCTTTGGGACAGAACTAAGGCGCTCCTACGAGCAGTACTTC. This translates into CASSFGTELRRSYEQYF.